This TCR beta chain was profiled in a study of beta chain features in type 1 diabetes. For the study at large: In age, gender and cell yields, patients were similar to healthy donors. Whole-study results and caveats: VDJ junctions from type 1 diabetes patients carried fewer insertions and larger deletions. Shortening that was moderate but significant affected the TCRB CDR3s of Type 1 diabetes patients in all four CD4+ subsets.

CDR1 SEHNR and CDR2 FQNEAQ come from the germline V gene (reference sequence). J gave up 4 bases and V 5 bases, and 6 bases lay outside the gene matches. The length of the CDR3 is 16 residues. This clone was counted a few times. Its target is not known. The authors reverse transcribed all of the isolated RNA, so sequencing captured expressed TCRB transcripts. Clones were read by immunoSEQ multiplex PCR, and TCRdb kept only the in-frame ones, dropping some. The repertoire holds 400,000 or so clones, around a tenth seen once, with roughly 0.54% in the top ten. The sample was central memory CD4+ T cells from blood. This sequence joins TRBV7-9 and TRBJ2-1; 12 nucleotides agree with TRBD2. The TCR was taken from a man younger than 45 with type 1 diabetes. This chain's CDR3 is CASSAELAGGYNEQFF. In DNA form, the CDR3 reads TGTGCCAGCAGCGCGGAGCTAGCGGGAGGGTACAATGAGCAGTTCTTC.